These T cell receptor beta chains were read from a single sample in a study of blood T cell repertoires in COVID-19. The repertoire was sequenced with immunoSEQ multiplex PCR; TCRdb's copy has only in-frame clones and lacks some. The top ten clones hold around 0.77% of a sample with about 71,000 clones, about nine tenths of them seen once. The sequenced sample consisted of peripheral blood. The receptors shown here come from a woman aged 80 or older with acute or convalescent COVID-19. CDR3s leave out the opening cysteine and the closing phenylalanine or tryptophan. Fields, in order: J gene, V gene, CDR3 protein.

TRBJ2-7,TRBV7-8,ASSQLRGEQY
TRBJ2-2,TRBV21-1,ASSGLAGGPRTGELF
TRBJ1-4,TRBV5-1,ASSSGTAATNEKLF
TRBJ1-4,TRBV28,ATHREAPTNEKLF
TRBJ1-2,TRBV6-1,ASSETGDYGYT
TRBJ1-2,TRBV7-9,ASRAGYGYT
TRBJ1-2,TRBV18,ASSDRTGANYGYT
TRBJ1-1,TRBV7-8,ASSLGDRAVAF
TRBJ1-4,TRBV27,ASTNWGRGEKLF
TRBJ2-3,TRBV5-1,ASSLQDASTDTQY
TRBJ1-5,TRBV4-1,ASSQEFGRGGRQPQH
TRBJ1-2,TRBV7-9,ASSLTTAGSYGYT
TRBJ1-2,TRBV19,ASSIPQVAGYT
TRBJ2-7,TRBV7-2,ASTLRFGYEQY
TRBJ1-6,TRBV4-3,ASSQAVHHNSPLH
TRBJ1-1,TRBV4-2,ASSRWGAEAF